This T cell receptor (beta chain) came from a study of post-analysis software for immune sequencing data. Findings and caveats of the study: Roughly 5 TRBV segments occurring more often in patients than controls included TRBV5-6, TRBV5-1 and TRBV20-1. The F measure placed samples prepared in the same batch into strongly shared clusters.

cDNA libraries of TCR beta carried unique molecular identifiers. TCRdb redid the calling of the PCR reads with MiXCR, one entry per CDR3 protein. The sample has some 690,000 distinct CDR3 sequences; more than 50% are singletons. Trimming at V came to 4 bases and at J to 3 bases, leaving 9 bases not matched to a gene. Germline CDR1 reads SGHRS; CDR2 reads YFSETQ. This CDR3 has 15 amino acids. As for this clonotype: Its antigen is not identified.

V is TRBV5-1 and J is TRBJ1-1, with TRBD1 matching over 7 bases. The receptor's source is a girl aged 2-10 years with multiple sclerosis. The sample comprised blood. The CDR3 here is CASSGPQGSDTEAFF. The CDR3 DNA is TGCGCCAGCAGCGGACCACAGGGGAGTGACACTGAAGCTTTCTTT.